This T cell receptor (beta chain) emerged from a study of beta chain features in type 1 diabetes. Overall study findings and caveats: Whether HLA type affects TCRB rearrangement stayed undetermined in the present work. A moderate, significant TCRB CDR3 shortening appeared in type 1 diabetes across four CD4+ subsets.

Notes on this clone: Its antigen is still unknown.

V dropped 0 bases and J dropped 0 bases, with 2 bases sitting between them. Germline V gives CDR1 MNHNY, CDR2 SVGAGI (reference sequence). The CDR3 spans 14 residues. The study reverse transcribed the entire isolated RNA, so it sequenced expressed TCRB transcripts. Repertoires were generated with immunoSEQ multiplex PCR, while TCRdb's copy carries only in-frame clones and drops some. The sample comprises approximately 250,000 clones, around 9.9% of which are singletons, and about 0.018% rests with the top ten. This clonotype was sampled from a man between 25 and 39 years old with type 1 diabetes. Sequenced: naive CD4+ T cells from blood. The chain carries TRBV6-6 and TRBJ1-4; D is uncertain. For the CDR3, the DNA is TGTGCCAGCAGTTACTCCACAACTAATGAAAAACTGTTTTTT. Protein sequence: CASSYSTTNEKLFF.